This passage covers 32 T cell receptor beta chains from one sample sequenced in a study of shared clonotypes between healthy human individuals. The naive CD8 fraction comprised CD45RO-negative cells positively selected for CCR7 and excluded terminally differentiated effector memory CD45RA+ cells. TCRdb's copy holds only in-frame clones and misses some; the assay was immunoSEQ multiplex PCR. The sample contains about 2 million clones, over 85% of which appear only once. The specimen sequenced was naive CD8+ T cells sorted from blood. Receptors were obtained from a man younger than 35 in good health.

This CDR3 reads CASSASWGELGNEKLFF. CDR3 coding DNA: TGTGCCAGCAGCGCCTCCTGGGGGGAATTGGGTAATGAAAAACTGTTTTTT. J is TRBJ1-4 and V is TRBV7-2; possibly TRBD1 for D (5 bases). Per germline, CDR1 SGHTA and CDR2 FQGNSA. CDR3 length equals 17 residues. Trimming left V 5 bases short and J 4 bases short, with 20 bases between. Complete variable domain (other parts from reference TRBV7-2 and TRBJ1-4): GAGVSQSPSNKVTEKGKDVELRCDPISGHTALYWYRQSLGQGLEFLIYFQGNSAPDKSGLPSDRFSAERTGGSVSTLTIQRTQQEDSAVYLCASSASWGELGNEKLFFGSGTQLSVL.

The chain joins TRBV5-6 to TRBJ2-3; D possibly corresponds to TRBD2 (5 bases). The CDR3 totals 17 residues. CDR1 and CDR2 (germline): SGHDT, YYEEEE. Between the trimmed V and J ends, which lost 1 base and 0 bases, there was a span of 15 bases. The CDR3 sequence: CASSLWWETTSTDTQYF. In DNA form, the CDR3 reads TGTGCCAGCAGCTTGTGGTGGGAGACCACTAGCACAGATACGCAGTATTTT.

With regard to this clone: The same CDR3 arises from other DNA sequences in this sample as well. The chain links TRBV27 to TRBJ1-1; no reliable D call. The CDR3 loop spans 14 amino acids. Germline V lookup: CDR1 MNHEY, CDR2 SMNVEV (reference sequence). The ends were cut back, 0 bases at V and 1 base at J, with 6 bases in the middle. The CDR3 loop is CASSLSPENTEAFF. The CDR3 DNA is TGTGCCAGCAGTTTATCCCCGGAGAACACTGAAGCTTTCTTT.

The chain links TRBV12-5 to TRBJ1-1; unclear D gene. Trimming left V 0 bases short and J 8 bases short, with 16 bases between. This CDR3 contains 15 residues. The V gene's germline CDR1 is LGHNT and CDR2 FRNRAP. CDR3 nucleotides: TGTGCTAGTGGTTTGGTAGTTTCGGGTCCCACGGAAGCTTTCTTT. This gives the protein CASGLVVSGPTEAFF.

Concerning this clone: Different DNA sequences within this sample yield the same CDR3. Here the CDR3 DNA reads TGTGCCAGCAGTTATGGGGTAGACGAGCAGTACTTC. Encoded protein: CASSYGVDEQYF. This chain joins TRBV6-6 and TRBJ2-7; D not resolved. The CDR3 extends over 12 amino acids. Looked up from germline, CDR1 is MNHNY and CDR2 is SVGAGI (reference sequence). Trimming took 3 bases from V and 5 from J, leaving 8 bases between them.

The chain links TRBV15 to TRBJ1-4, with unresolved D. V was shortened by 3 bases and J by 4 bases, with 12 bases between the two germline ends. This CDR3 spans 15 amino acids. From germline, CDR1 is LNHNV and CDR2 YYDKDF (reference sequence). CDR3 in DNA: TGTGCCACCAGCAGCCACCCGGGGATTAATGAAAAACTGTTTTTT. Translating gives CATSSHPGINEKLFF. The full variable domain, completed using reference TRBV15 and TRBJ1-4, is DAMVIQNPRYQVTQFGKPVTLSCSQTLNHNVMYWYQQKSSQAPKLLFHYYDKDFNNEADTPDNFQSRRPNTSFCFLDIRSPGLGDTAMYLCATSSHPGINEKLFFGSGTQLSVL.

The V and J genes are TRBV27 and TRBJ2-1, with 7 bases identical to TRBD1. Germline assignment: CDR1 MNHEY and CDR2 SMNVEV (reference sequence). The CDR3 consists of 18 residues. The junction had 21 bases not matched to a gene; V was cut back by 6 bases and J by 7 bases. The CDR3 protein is CASSTPTPTGSKVNEQFF. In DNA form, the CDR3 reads TGTGCCAGCAGCACACCGACTCCGACAGGGTCTAAAGTGAATGAGCAGTTCTTC.

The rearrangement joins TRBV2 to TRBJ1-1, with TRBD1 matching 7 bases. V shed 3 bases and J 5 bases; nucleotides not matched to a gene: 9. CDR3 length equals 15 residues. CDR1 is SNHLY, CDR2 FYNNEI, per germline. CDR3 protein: CASSDPTGVETEAFF. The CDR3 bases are TGTGCCAGCAGTGACCCCACAGGGGTAGAGACTGAAGCTTTCTTT.

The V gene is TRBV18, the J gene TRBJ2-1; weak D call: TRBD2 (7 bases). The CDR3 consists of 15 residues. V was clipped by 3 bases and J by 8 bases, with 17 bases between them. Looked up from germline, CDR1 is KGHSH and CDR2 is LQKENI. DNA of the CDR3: TGTGCCAGCTCACCCGGGGGGCAGGGCTTCGATGAGCAGTTCTTC. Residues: CASSPGGQGFDEQFF.

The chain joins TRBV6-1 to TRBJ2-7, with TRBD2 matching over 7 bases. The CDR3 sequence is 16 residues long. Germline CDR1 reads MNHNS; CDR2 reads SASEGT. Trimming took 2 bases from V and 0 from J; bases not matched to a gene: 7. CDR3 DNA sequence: TGTGCCAGCAGTGAATATTGGGGGGAGGGCTCCTACGAGCAGTACTTC. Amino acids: CASSEYWGEGSYEQYF.

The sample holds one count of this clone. For the CDR3, the DNA is TGTGCCAGCAGGGAACTAGCGACCGAAACCTACGAGCAGTACTTC. It translates to CASRELATETYEQYF. The gene calls are TRBV27 and TRBJ2-7, with TRBD2 identical over 7 bases. Per germline, CDR1 MNHEY and CDR2 SMNVEV (reference sequence). Germline trimming cut 6 bases from V and 2 bases from J; bases unmatched to any gene: 10. CDR3 size: 15 residues.

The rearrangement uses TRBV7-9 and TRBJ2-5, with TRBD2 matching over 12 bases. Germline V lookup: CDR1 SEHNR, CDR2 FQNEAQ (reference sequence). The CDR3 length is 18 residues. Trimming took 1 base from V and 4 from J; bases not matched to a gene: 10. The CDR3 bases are TGTGCCAGCAGCTTAGAAGGACTAGCGGGACTCAAGGGAGAGACCCAGTACTTC. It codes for CASSLEGLAGLKGETQYF. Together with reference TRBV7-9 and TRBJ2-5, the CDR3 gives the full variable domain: DTGVSQNPRHKITKRGQNVTFRCDPISEHNRLYWYRQTLGQGPEFLTYFQNEAQLEKSRLLSDRFSAERPKGSFSTLEIQRTEQGDSAMYLCASSLEGLAGLKGETQYFGPGTRLLVL.

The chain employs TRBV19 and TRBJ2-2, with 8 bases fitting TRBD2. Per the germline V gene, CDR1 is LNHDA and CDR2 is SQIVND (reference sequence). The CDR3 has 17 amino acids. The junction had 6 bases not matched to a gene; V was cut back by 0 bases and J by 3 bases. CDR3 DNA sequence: TGTGCCAGTAGTATAGAAGGGACTAGTGTTTACACCGGGGAGCTGTTTTTT. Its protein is CASSIEGTSVYTGELFF.

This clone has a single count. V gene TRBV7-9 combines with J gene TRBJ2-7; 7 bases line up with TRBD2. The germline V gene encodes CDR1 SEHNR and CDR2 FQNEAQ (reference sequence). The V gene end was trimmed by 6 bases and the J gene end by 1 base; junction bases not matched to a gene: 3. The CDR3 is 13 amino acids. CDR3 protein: CASRRGSSYEQYF. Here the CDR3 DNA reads TGTGCCAGCAGACGCGGGAGTTCCTACGAGCAGTACTTC.

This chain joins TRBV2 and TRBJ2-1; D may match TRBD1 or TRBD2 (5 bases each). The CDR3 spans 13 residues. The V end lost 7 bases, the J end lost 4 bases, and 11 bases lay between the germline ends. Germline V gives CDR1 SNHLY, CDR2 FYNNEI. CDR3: CASMGPTYNEQFF. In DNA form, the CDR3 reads TGTGCCAGCATGGGACCCACATACAATGAGCAGTTCTTC. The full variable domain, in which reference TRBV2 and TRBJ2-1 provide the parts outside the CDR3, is EPEVTQTPSHQVTQMGQEVILRCVPISNHLYFYWYRQILGQKVEFLVSFYNNEISEKSEIFDDQFSVERPDGSNFTLKIRSTKLEDSAMYFCASMGPTYNEQFFGPGTRLTVL.

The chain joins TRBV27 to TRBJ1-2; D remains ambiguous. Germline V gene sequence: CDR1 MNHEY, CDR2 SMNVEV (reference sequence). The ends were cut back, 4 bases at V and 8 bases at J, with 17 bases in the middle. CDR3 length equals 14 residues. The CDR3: CASSSSGLLQGYTF. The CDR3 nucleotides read TGTGCCAGCAGTTCCTCAGGACTGTTACAGGGCTACACCTTC.

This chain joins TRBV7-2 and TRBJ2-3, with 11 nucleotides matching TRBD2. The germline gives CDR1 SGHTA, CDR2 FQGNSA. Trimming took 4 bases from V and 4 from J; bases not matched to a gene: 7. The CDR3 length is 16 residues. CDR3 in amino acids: CASSYLAGGPADTQYF. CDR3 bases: TGTGCCAGCAGCTACTTAGCGGGAGGGCCGGCAGATACGCAGTATTTT.

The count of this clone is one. The CDR3 is CASTKVGRGLVYTF. CDR3 coding DNA: TGTGCCAGTACCAAGGTCGGCAGGGGGCTCGTCTACACCTTC. This sequence joins TRBV19 and TRBJ1-2; 8 bases are shared with TRBD1. This CDR3 comprises 14 residues. The ends lost 7 bases at V and 10 bases at J; junction bases unmatched: 14. CDR1 and CDR2 from the germline V gene are LNHDA and SQIVND (reference sequence).

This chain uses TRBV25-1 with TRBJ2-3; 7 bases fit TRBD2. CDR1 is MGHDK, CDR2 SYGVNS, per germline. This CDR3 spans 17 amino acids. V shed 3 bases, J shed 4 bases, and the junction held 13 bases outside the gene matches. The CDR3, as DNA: TGTGCCAGCAGTGATGGCCCCCCGGCGGGAGAGGCAGATACGCAGTATTTT. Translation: CASSDGPPAGEADTQYF.

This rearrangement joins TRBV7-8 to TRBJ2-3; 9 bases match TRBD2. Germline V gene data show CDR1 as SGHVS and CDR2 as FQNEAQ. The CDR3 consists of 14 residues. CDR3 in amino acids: CAGAAGGRTDTQYF. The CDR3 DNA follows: TGTGCAGGGGCAGCGGGGGGCCGCACAGATACGCAGTATTTT.

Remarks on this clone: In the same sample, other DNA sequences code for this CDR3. CDR3 sequence: CASSYGETQYF. CDR3 DNA: TGTGCCAGCAGTTACGGCGAGACCCAGTACTTC. This chain connects TRBV6-5 to TRBJ2-5, with D unclear. Germline loops: CDR1 MNHEY, CDR2 SVGAGI. This CDR3 comprises 11 residues. The germline V and J ends were trimmed by 2 bases and 5 bases, with 3 bases remaining between them.

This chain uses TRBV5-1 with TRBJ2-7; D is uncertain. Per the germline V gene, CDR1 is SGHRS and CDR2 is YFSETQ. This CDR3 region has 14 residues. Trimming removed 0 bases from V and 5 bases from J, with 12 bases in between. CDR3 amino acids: CASSLGHGNDEQYF. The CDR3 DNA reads TGCGCCAGCAGCTTGGGACACGGTAACGACGAGCAGTACTTC. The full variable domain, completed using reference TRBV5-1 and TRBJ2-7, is KAGVTQTPRYLIKTRGQQVTLSCSPISGHRSVSWYQQTPGQGLQFLFEYFSETQRNKGNFPGRFSGRQFSNSRSEMNVSTLELGDSALYLCASSLGHGNDEQYFGPGTRLTVT.

The CDR3 is CASSEIGDTQYF. CDR3 coding DNA: TGTGCCAGCAGTGAGATCGGGGATACGCAGTATTTT. This chain connects TRBV27 to TRBJ2-3; D gene unclear. Germline loops: CDR1 MNHEY, CDR2 SMNVEV (reference sequence). The CDR3 sequence is 12 residues long. Trimming removed 5 bases from V and 6 bases from J, with 9 bases in between.

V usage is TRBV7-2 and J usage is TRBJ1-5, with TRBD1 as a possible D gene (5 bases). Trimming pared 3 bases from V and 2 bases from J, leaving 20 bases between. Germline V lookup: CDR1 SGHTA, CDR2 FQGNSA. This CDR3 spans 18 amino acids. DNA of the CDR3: TGTGCCAGCAGCTTGGGGACCTACTACATGGAGGGCAATCAGCCCCAGCATTTT. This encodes CASSLGTYYMEGNQPQHF.

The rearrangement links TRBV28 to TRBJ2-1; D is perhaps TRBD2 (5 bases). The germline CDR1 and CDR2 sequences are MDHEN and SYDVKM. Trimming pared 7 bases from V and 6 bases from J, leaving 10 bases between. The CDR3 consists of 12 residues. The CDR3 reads CASMRGPNEQFF. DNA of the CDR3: TGTGCCAGCATGCGCGGGCCCAATGAGCAGTTCTTC.

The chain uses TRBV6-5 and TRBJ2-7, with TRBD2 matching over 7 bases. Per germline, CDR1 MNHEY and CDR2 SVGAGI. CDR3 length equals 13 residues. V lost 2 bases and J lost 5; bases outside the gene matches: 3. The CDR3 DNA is TGTGCCAGCAGTTACGCGGGAGCGAACGAGCAGTACTTC. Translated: CASSYAGANEQYF.

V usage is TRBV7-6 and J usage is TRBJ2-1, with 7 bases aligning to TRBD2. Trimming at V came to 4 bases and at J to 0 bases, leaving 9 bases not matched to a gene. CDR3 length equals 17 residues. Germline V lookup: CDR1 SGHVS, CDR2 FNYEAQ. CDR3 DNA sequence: TGTGCCAGCAGCTCCCTACTAGCGCCGAGCTCCTACAATGAGCAGTTCTTC. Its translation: CASSSLLAPSSYNEQFF.

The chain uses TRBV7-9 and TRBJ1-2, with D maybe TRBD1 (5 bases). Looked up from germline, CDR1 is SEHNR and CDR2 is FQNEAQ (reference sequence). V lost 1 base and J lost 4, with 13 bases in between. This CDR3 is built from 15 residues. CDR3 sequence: CASSLGPGTAYGYTF. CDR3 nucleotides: TGTGCCAGCAGCTTAGGTCCTGGGACGGCCTATGGCTACACCTTC.

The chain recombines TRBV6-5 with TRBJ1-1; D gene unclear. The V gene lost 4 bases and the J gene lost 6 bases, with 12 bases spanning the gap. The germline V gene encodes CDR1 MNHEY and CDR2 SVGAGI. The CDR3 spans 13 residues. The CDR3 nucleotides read TGTGCCAGCAGTTTGGGTATTGGGGCTGAAGCTTTCTTT. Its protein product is CASSLGIGAEAFF.

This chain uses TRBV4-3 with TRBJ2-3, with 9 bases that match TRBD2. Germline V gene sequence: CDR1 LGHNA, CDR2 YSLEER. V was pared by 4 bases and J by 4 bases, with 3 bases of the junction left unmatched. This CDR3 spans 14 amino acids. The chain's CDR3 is CASSPREGPDTQYF. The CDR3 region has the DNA TGCGCCAGCAGCCCGCGGGAGGGTCCAGATACGCAGTATTTT.

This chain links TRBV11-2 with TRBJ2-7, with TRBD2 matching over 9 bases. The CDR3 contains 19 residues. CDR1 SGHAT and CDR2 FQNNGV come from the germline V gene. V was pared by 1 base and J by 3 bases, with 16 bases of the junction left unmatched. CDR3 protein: CASSLGGSSGRRALYEQYF. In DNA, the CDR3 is TGTGCCAGCAGCTTAGGGGGTTCAAGCGGGAGGCGGGCCCTCTACGAGCAGTACTTC. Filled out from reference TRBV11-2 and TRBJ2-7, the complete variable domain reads EAGVAQSPRYKIIEKRQSVAFWCNPISGHATLYWYQQILGQGPKLLIQFQNNGVVDDSQLPKDRFSAERLKGVDSTLKIQPAKLEDSAVYLCASSLGGSSGRRALYEQYFGPGTRLTVT.

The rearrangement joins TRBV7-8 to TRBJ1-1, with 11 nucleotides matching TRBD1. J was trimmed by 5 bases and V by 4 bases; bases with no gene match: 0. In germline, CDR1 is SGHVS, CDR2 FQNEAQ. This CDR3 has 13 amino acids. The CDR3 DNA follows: TGTGCCAGCAGCTGGGACAGGGGGACTGAAGCTTTCTTT. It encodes CASSWDRGTEAFF.